The 16 T cell receptor beta chains below were found in one sample sequenced in a study of naive CD8 T cells in extremely preterm neonates. Clones were read by immunoSEQ multiplex PCR, and TCRdb kept only the in-frame ones, dropping some. This table holds about 4,900 clones, about 97% found once. Elective cesarean births at about 35-42 weeks, without labor or membrane rupture, supplied the cord blood. The sample consisted of naive CD8+ T cells from cord blood. The source is a newborn in good health.

The chain combines TRBV6-5 with TRBJ1-1, with TRBD1 as a possible D gene (5 bases). Trimming removed 7 bases at V and 2 bases at J, with 17 bases between. The CDR3 extends over 15 amino acids. Germline V gives CDR1 MNHEY, CDR2 SVGAGI. DNA for the CDR3: TGTGCCAGCAACCCGACTCAGGGAAGTAACACTGAAGCTTTCTTT. This gives the protein CASNPTQGSNTEAFF.

V usage is TRBV2 and J usage is TRBJ2-1; 7 bases match TRBD1. Per the germline V gene, CDR1 is SNHLY and CDR2 is FYNNEI. The CDR3 consists of 14 residues. V lost 4 bases and J lost 5; bases outside the gene matches: 5. The CDR3 DNA reads as TGTGCCAGCAGTGGGACAGGTACCGACAATGAGCAGTTCTTC. Translation: CASSGTGTDNEQFF.

This rearrangement joins TRBV5-6 to TRBJ2-7, with D possibly TRBD2 on 7 matching bases. The CDR3 totals 16 residues. CDR1 is SGHDT and CDR2 is YYEEEE in the germline V gene. Trimming pared 0 bases from V and 4 bases from J, leaving 17 bases between. DNA of the CDR3: TGTGCCAGCAGCTTGGGCCTTCCGGGGGGCGGATACGAGCAGTACTTC. Protein sequence: CASSLGLPGGGYEQYF.

The genes are TRBV4-3 and TRBJ1-2, with 7 bases matching TRBD1. CDR1 and CDR2 (germline): LGHNA, YSLEER. The CDR3 has 15 amino acids. Germline trimming cut 2 bases from V and 2 bases from J; bases unmatched to any gene: 5. The CDR3 coding sequence is TGCGCCAGCAGCCAACCGGACAGGACCAACTATGGCTACACCTTC. Its translation is CASSQPDRTNYGYTF.

This clone was seen only a few times. The chain couples TRBV9 to TRBJ1-5, with D possibly TRBD1 on 6 matching bases. CDR3 length equals 14 residues. Per the germline V gene, CDR1 is SGDLS and CDR2 is YYNGEE. V was clipped by 0 bases and J by 2 bases, with 6 bases between them. The CDR3 sequence: CASSVGQGNQPQHF. CDR3 nucleotide sequence: TGTGCCAGCAGCGTAGGACAGGGCAATCAGCCCCAGCATTTT.

This clone was counted once. This sequence joins TRBV19 and TRBJ2-2; no clear D. The CDR3 totals 12 residues. The V end lost 1 base, the J end lost 9 bases, and 6 bases lay between the germline ends. The V gene's germline CDR1 is LNHDA and CDR2 SQIVND (reference sequence). The CDR3 coding sequence is TGTGCCAGTAGTATAGGGGCCAGGGAGCTGTTTTTT. Its protein product is CASSIGARELFF. Supplemented by reference TRBV19 and TRBJ2-2, the full variable domain reads DGGITQSPKYLFRKEGQNVTLSCEQNLNHDAMYWYRQDPGQGLRLIYYSQIVNDFQKGDIAEGYSVSREKKESFPLTVTSAQKNPTAFYLCASSIGARELFFGEGSRLTVL.

The chain has TRBV19 and TRBJ2-7, with TRBD1 matching over 8 bases. The germline CDR1 and CDR2 sequences are LNHDA and SQIVND (reference sequence). Trimming took 6 bases from V and 2 from J; bases not matched to a gene: 9. The CDR3 has 15 amino acids. The CDR3 region is CASSPGTGLTYEQYF. CDR3 DNA sequence: TGTGCCAGTAGCCCTGGGACAGGTTTAACCTACGAGCAGTACTTC. The full variable domain, its missing parts supplied by reference TRBV19 and TRBJ2-7, is DGGITQSPKYLFRKEGQNVTLSCEQNLNHDAMYWYRQDPGQGLRLIYYSQIVNDFQKGDIAEGYSVSREKKESFPLTVTSAQKNPTAFYLCASSPGTGLTYEQYFGPGTRLTVT.

The rearrangement uses TRBV4-2 and TRBJ2-7; 8 nucleotides align to TRBD2. Germline V lookup: CDR1 LGHNA, CDR2 YNFKEQ. CDR3 length: 16 residues. Trimming cost V 3 bases and J 0 bases; bases outside gene matches: 7. The CDR3 DNA reads as TGTGCCAGCAGCCACCTAGCGGGTAAAAGCTCCTACGAGCAGTACTTC. The encoded protein is CASSHLAGKSSYEQYF.

The chain employs TRBV14 and TRBJ2-5, with no clear D. Trimming left V 1 base short and J 5 bases short, with 20 bases between. This CDR3 is built from 17 residues. The germline V gene encodes CDR1 SGHDN and CDR2 FVKESK. The DNA for the CDR3 is TGTGCCAGCAGCCAAGGGTTTCGGTATAGCAACAAGGAGACCCAGTACTTC. Amino acids: CASSQGFRYSNKETQYF.

This clone was observed once. V gene TRBV12-5 combines with J gene TRBJ1-6; 8 bases agree with TRBD1. Germline CDR1 and CDR2: LGHNT and FRNRAP. Losses at the gene ends were 1 base for V and 6 bases for J; bases not matched to a gene: 2. CDR3 size: 15 residues. The CDR3 loop reads CASGLGGQVNSPLHF. DNA for the CDR3: TGTGCTAGTGGTTTGGGGGGACAGGTTAATTCACCCCTCCACTTT. The entire variable domain, with the rest obtained from reference TRBV12-5 and TRBJ1-6, is as follows: DARVTQTPRHKVTEMGQEVTMRCQPILGHNTVFWYRQTMMQGLELLAYFRNRAPLDDSGMPKDRFSAEMPDATLATLKIQPSEPRDSAVYFCASGLGGQVNSPLHFGNGTRLTVT.

J is TRBJ2-5 and V is TRBV14, with 12 bases identical to TRBD2. The germline gives CDR1 SGHDN, CDR2 FVKESK. This CDR3 region has 15 residues. The junction had 1 base not matched to a gene; V was cut back by 1 base and J by 4 bases. This CDR3 is CASSQGTSGAETQYF. The DNA of the CDR3 is TGTGCCAGCAGCCAAGGGACTAGCGGGGCAGAGACCCAGTACTTC.

The chain employs TRBV6-5 and TRBJ2-7, with TRBD1 as a possible D gene (5 bases). Per the germline V gene, CDR1 is MNHEY and CDR2 is SVGAGI. The CDR3 totals 15 residues. V lost 6 bases, J lost 2 bases, and 17 bases lay in between. CDR3 nucleotides: TGTGCCAGCAGAGCAGGGCCCTACTCTACCTACGAGCAGTACTTC. Translated, it gives CASRAGPYSTYEQYF.

The V and J genes are TRBV9 and TRBJ2-2, with 13 bases aligning to TRBD2. This CDR3 spans 19 amino acids. The V gene end was trimmed by 3 bases and the J gene end by 0 bases; junction bases not matched to a gene: 8. Germline V lookup: CDR1 SGDLS, CDR2 YYNGEE. The CDR3 loop reads CASSAPGGLAGANTGELFF. In DNA, the CDR3 is TGTGCCAGCAGCGCCCCCGGCGGACTAGCGGGAGCGAACACCGGGGAGCTGTTTTTT.

CDR3 in amino acids: CASSLQLVLGQGGNEQFF. DNA of the CDR3: TGTGCCAGCAGCTTACAGTTAGTCCTGGGACAGGGAGGCAATGAGCAGTTCTTC. This chain uses TRBV7-9 with TRBJ2-1, with 9 bases aligning to TRBD1. Looked up from germline, CDR1 is SEHNR and CDR2 is FQNEAQ (reference sequence). The CDR3 consists of 18 residues. With V trimmed by 2 bases and J by 6 bases, 14 bases remained unmatched.

The chain links TRBV5-1 to TRBJ2-3; possible D gene TRBD2, 7 bases. Between the trimmed V and J ends, which lost 0 bases and 4 bases, there was a span of 9 bases. This CDR3 contains 14 residues. Germline CDR1 SGHRS, CDR2 YFSETQ. The CDR3 reads CASSLGGGADTQYF. In DNA form, the CDR3 reads TGCGCCAGCAGCTTGGGCGGGGGCGCAGATACGCAGTATTTT.

The V and J genes are TRBV6-6 and TRBJ1-5; tentative D call: TRBD1 (5 bases). The CDR3 totals 15 residues. V shed 7 bases and J shed 0 bases, with 13 bases lying between them. Germline assignment: CDR1 MNHNY and CDR2 SVGAGI (reference sequence). The CDR3 DNA reads TGTGCCAGCAACCCGACAGTTTATAGCAATCAGCCCCAGCATTTT. This codes for CASNPTVYSNQPQHF.